Presented here are 5 T cell receptor beta chains from one specimen sequenced in a study of regulatory T cells in long-lasting Graves disease. As to time point: newly diagnosed GD, antithyroid drugs for less than 3 months. From RNA extracted from PBMCs, the TCR library was made. Relying on iRepertoire HTBI primers and Arm-PCR of CDR3 regions, the team built TCR beta libraries. TCRdb used MiXCR to reprocess the multiplex PCR reads, holding one entry per CDR3 protein. The sample has roughly 380,000 distinct CDR3 sequences; around a sixth are singletons. The sample in question was peripheral blood mononuclear cells (PBMCs), obtained at new diagnosis, from a patient treated with antithyroid drugs. These receptors originate from a female donor with Graves disease.

The genes are TRBV24-1 and TRBJ2-3; D might be TRBD1 (6 bases). Trimming left V 8 bases short and J 1 base short, with 18 bases between. The CDR3 is 16 residues long. The germline CDR1 and CDR2 sequences are KGHDR and SFDVKD. In DNA, the CDR3 is TGTGCCACCACGTCTTCTAGGGCAGGGGGCACAGATACGCAGTATTTT. This sequence encodes CATTSSRAGGTDTQYF.

This clonotype came up many times. This chain joins TRBV24-1 and TRBJ2-3, with D maybe TRBD1 (6 bases). The V gene's germline CDR1 is KGHDR and CDR2 SFDVKD. V was cut by 4 bases and J by 2 bases, with 12 bases left in between. This CDR3 has 15 amino acids. CDR3: CATSDRDTITDTQYF. CDR3 DNA: TGTGCCACCAGTGACCGGGACACCATCACAGATACGCAGTATTTT.

This clonotype was found a few times. This likely comes from a read error, as the CDR3 has no conserved phenylalanine or tryptophan at its end. The V call is TRBV6-1, the J call TRBJ1-1, with 9 bases identical to TRBD1. The CDR3 extends over 16 amino acids. J gave up 4 bases and V 5 bases, and 11 bases lay outside the gene matches. CDR1 is MNHNS, CDR2 SASEGT, per germline. CDR3 loop: CASSPRTGELGTEAFS. The CDR3 region has the DNA TGTGCCAGCAGTCCGCGGACAGGGGAGCTCGGCACTGAAGCTTTCTCT.

This clonotype has a count of ten or more. The chain joins TRBV27 to TRBJ2-7; weak D call: TRBD2 (6 bases). Germline CDR1 reads MNHEY; CDR2 reads SMNVEV (reference sequence). The CDR3 covers 14 residues. The V end was cut by 5 bases, the J end by 2 bases, with 13 bases between. The CDR3 DNA follows: TGTGCCAGCAGTCCTCGCGGGGTTACCTACGAGCAGTACTTC. Protein product: CASSPRGVTYEQYF.

The V and J genes are TRBV6-1 and TRBJ2-1; no clear D. The CDR3 loop spans 15 amino acids. V was cut by 1 base and J by 2 bases, with 9 bases left in between. Looked up from germline, CDR1 is MNHNS and CDR2 is SASEGT. The CDR3 reads CASSEGVGPYNEQFF. DNA for the CDR3: TGTGCCAGCAGTGAAGGGGTAGGTCCCTACAATGAGCAGTTCTTC.